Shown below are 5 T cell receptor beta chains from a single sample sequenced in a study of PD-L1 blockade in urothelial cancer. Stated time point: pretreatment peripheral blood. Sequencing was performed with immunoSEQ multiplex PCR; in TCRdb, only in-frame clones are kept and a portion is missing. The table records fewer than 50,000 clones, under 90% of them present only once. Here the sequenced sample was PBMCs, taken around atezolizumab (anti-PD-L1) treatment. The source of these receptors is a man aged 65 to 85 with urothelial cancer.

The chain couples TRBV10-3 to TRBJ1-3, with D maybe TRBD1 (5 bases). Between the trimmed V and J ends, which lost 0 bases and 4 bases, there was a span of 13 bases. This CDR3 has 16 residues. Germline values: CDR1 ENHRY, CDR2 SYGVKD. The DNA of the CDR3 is TGTGCCATCAGTGAGTCGGTAGGGGTATCGGGAAACACCATATATTTT. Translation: CAISESVGVSGNTIYF.

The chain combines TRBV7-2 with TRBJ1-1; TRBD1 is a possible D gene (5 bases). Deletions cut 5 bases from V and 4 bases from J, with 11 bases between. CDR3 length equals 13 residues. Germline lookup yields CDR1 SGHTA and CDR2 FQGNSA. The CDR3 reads CASSQGARTEAFF. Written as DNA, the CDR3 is TGTGCCAGCAGCCAAGGGGCGCGCACTGAAGCTTTCTTT.

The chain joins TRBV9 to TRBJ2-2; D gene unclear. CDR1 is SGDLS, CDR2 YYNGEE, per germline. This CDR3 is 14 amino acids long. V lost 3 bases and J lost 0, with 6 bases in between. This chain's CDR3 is CASSGRTNTGELFF. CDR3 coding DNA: TGTGCCAGCAGCGGGAGAACGAACACCGGGGAGCTGTTTTTT.

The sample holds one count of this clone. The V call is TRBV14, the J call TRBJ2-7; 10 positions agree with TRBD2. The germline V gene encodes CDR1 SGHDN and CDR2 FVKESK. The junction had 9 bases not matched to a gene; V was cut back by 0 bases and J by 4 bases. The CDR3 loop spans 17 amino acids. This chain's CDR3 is CASSQDGGVAGGYEQYF. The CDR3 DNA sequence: TGTGCCAGCAGCCAAGATGGAGGAGTAGCGGGAGGTTACGAGCAGTACTTC.

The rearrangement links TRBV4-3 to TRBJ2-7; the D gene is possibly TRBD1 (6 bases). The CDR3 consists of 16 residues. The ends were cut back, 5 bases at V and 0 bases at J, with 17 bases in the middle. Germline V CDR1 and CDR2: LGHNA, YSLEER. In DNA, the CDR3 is TGCGCCAGCAGCAAATTTAGGGGGTCCCCCTCCTACGAGCAGTACTTC. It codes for CASSKFRGSPSYEQYF.